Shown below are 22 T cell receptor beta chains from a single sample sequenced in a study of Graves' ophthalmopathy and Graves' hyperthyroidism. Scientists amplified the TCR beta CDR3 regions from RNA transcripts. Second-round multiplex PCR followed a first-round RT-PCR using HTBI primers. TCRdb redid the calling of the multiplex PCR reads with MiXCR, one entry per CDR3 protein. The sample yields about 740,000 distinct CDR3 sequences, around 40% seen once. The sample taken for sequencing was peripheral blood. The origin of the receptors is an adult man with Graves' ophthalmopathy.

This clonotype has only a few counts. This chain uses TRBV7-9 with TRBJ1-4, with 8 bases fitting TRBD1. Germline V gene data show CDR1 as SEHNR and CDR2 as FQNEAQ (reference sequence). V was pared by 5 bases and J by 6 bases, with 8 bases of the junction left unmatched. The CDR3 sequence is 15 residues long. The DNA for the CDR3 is TGTGCCAGCAGCCCTATACAGGGGGATTATGAAAAACTGTTTTTT. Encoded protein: CASSPIQGDYEKLFF.

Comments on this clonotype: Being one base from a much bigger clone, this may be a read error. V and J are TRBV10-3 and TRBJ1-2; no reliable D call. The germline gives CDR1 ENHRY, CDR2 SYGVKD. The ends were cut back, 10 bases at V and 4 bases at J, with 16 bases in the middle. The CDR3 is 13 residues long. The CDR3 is CASGRRALYGYTF. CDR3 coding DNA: TGTGCCAGCGGGAGGCGGGCTCTCTATGGCTACACCTTC.

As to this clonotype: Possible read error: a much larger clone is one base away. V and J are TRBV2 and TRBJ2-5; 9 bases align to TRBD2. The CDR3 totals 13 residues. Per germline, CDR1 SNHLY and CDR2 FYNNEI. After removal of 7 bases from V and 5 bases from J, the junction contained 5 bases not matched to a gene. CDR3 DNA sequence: TGTGCCAGCATCATAGGACTAGCGGAGACCCAGTACTTC. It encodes CASIIGLAETQYF.

CDR3 coding DNA: TGTGCCAGCAGTTACGTAGGGGACCTAGGGCGCACTAATGAAAAACTGTTTTTT. Protein sequence: CASSYVGDLGRTNEKLFF. This rearrangement joins TRBV12-3 or TRBV12-4 to TRBJ1-4; D is possibly TRBD1 (5 bases). V lost 4 bases, J lost 2 bases, and 20 bases lay in between. This CDR3 has 18 amino acids.

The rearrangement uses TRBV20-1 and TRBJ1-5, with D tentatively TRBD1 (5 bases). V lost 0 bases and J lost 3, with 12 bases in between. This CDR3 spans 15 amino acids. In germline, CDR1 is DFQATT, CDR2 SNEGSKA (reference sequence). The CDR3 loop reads CSARDGTGFNQPQHF. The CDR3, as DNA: TGCAGTGCTAGAGACGGGACGGGATTCAATCAGCCCCAGCATTTT.

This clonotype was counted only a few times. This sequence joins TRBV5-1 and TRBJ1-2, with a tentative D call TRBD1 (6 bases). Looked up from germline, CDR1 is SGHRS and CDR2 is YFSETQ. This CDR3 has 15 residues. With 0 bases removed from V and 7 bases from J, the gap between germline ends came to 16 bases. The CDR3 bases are TGCGCCAGCAGCTTGGTGGGGGCTACCCAGGGTGGCTACACCTTC. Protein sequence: CASSLVGATQGGYTF.

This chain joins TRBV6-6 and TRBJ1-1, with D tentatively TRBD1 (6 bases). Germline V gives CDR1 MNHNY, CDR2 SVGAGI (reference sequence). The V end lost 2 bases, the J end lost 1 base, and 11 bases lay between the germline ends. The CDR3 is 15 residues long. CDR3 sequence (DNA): TGTGCCAGCAGTTACAACAGGGCATCGAACACTGAAGCTTTCTTT. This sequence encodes CASSYNRASNTEAFF.

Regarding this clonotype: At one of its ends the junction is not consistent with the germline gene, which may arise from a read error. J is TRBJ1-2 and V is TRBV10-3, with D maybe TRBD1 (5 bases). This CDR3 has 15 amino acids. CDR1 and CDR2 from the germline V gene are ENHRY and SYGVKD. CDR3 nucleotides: TGTGCCAGCAGTCCTTCCGGGACGGCGATATATGGCTACACCTTC. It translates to CASSPSGTAIYGYTF.

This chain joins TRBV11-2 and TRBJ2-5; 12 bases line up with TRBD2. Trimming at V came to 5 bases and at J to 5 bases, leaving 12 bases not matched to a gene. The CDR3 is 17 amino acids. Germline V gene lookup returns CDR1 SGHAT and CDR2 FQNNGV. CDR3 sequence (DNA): TGTGCCAGCAGCCAAGAGCTAGCGGGGGGGCGGTCGGAGACCCAGTACTTC. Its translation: CASSQELAGGRSETQYF.

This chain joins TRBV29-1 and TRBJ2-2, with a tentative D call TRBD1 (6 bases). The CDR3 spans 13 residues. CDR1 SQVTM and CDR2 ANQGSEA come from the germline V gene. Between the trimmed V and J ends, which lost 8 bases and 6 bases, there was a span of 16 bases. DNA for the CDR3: TGCAGCATGGACAGTGATAGTGCCGGGGAGCTGTTTTTT. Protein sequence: CSMDSDSAGELFF.

The CDR3 DNA sequence: TGTGCCAGCAGTGCGACTAGAACGAACACCGGGGAGCTGTTTTTT. Its protein product is CASSATRTNTGELFF. The chain couples TRBV25-1 to TRBJ2-2, with D possibly being TRBD2 (6 bases). V lost 4 bases, J lost 0 bases, and 9 bases lay in between. Germline CDR1 reads MGHDK; CDR2 reads SYGVNS. The CDR3 has 15 amino acids.

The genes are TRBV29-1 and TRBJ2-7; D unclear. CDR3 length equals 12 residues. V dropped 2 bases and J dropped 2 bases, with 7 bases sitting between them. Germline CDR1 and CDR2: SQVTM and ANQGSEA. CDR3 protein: CSVETQAYEQYF. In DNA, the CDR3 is TGCAGCGTTGAAACGCAGGCCTACGAGCAGTACTTC.

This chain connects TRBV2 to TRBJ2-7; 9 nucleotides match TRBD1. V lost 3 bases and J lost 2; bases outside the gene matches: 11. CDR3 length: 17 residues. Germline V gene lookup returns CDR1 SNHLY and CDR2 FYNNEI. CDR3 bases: TGTGCCAGCAGTGAGAGATCGGGGACAGGGAGAACCTACGAGCAGTACTTC. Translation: CASSERSGTGRTYEQYF. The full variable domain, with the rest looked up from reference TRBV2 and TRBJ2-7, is EPEVTQTPSHQVTQMGQEVILRCVPISNHLYFYWYRQILGQKVEFLVSFYNNEISEKSEIFDDQFSVERPDGSNFTLKIRSTKLEDSAMYFCASSERSGTGRTYEQYFGPGTRLTVT.

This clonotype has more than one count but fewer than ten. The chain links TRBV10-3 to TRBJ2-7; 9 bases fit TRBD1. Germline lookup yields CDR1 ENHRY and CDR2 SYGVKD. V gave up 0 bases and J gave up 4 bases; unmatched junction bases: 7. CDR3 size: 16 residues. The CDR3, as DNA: TGTGCCATCAGTGAGTCGGGACAGGGAAATGATTACGAGCAGTACTTC. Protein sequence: CAISESGQGNDYEQYF.

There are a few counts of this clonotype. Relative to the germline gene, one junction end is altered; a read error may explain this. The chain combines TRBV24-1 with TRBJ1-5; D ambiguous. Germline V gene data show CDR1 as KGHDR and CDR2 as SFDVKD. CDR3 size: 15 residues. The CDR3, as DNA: TGTGCCAGCAGTGTGAGCGGCGTAGGTGGTCAGCCCCAGCATTTT. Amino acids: CASSVSGVGGQPQHF.

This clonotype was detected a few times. This CDR3 reads CASSRLTGSSYEQYF. The CDR3 bases are TGTGCCAGCAGTAGATTGACAGGGTCCTCCTACGAGCAGTACTTC. This chain links TRBV6-1 with TRBJ2-7; 7 bases map to TRBD1. Germline V lookup: CDR1 MNHNS, CDR2 SASEGT. This CDR3 is built from 15 residues. V lost 5 bases to trimming and J lost 0 bases; unmatched junction nucleotides: 7.

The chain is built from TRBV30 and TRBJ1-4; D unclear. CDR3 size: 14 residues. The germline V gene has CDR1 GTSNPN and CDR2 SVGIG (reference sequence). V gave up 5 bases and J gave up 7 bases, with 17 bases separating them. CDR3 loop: CAWSSRNVPEKLFF. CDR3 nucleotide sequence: TGTGCCTGGTCATCACGAAACGTGCCTGAAAAACTGTTTTTT. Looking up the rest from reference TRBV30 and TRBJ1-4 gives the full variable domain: SQTIHQWPATLVQPVGSPLSLECTVEGTSNPNLYWYRQAAGRGLQLLFYSVGIGQISSEVPQNLSASRPQDRQFILSSKKLLLSDSGFYLCAWSSRNVPEKLFFGSGTQLSVL.

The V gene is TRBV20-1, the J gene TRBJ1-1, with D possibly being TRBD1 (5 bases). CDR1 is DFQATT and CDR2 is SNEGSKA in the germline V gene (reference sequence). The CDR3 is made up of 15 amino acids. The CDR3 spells CSVGGDPDKDTEAFF. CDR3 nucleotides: TGCAGCGTTGGAGGGGACCCGGACAAAGACACTGAAGCTTTCTTT.

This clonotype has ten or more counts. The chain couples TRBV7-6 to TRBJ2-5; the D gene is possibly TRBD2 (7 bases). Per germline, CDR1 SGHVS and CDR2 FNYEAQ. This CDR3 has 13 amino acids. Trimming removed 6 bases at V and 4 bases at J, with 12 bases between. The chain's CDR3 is CASSKGEGETQYF. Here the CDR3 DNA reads TGTGCCAGCAGTAAGGGGGAGGGAGAGACCCAGTACTTC.

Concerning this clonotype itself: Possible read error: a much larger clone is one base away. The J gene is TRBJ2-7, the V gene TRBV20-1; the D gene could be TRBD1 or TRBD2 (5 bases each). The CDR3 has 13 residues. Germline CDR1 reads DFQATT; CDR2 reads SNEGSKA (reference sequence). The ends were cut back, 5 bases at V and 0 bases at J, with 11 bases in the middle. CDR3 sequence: CSADRDRSYEQYV. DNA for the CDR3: TGCAGTGCTGACCGGGACCGCTCCTACGAGCAGTACGTC.

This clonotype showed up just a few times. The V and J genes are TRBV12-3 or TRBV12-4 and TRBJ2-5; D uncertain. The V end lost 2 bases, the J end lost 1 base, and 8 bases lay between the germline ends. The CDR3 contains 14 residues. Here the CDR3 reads CASSLSQSQETQYF. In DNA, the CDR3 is TGTGCCAGCAGTTTATCACAGAGCCAAGAGACCCAGTACTTC.

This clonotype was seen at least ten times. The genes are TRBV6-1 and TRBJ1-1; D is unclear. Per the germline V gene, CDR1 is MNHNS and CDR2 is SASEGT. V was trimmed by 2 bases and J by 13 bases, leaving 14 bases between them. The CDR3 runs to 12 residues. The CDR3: CASSEFLSKGFF. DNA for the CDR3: TGTGCCAGCAGTGAATTCTTGTCGAAGGGTTTCTTT.